This T cell receptor beta chain was retrieved from a study of CD8 T cells in ankylosing spondylitis. Libraries for TCR beta were made by quantitative 5'-RACE with molecular barcodes. One entry per CDR3 protein, called by TCRdb with MiXCR from the 5' RACE reads. The sample records some 250,000 distinct CDR3 sequences, roughly a quarter being singletons. Study-wide findings and caveats: The study looked at matched synovial fluid samples from ankylosing spondylitis patients. Disease-linked clones were reported to be significantly enriched there. There were earlier reports of some motif variants in reactive arthritis synovial fluid and blood.

J was trimmed by 0 bases and V by 3 bases; bases with no gene match: 4. Germline loops: CDR1 KGHSH, CDR2 LQKENI. CDR3 length equals 17 residues. As to this clonotype: The antigen is unknown.

Sequencing was performed on blood, either unsorted or a sorted T cell fraction (not recorded which). The source of this sequence is a male donor with ankylosing spondylitis or in good health (not recorded which). The chain is built from TRBV18 and TRBJ2-3, with TRBD2 matching 12 bases. Written as DNA, the CDR3 is TGTGCCAGCTCACCCCTAGGGACTAGCGGGAGCACAGATACGCAGTATTTT. Its translation is CASSPLGTSGSTDTQYF.